Here is one TCR beta chain with its context. This record comes from a study of T cells in Graves' hyperthyroidism and ophthalmopathy. Trimming cost V 5 bases and J 6 bases, with 7 bases left between them. CDR3 length: 12 residues. CDR1 and CDR2 from the germline V gene are SEHNR and FQNEAQ (reference sequence). The TCR beta CDR3 regions underwent amplification using RNA transcripts as the source. The HTBI primer set drove a first-round RT-PCR of the TCR CDR3. TCRdb itself ran the multiplex PCR reads through MiXCR, one entry per CDR3 protein. The sample includes hundreds of thousands of distinct CDR3 sequences, approximately 16% seen only once; the top ten take under 25%.

The specimen sequenced was blood. This sequence joins TRBV7-9 and TRBJ2-2, with unresolved D. The receptor was derived from a woman between 55 and 75 years old with Graves' ophthalmopathy. CDR3 sequence reads: CASSPKAGELFF. Here the CDR3 DNA reads TGTGCCAGCAGCCCAAAGGCCGGGGAGCTGTTTTTT.